The 18 T cell receptor beta chains below were found in one sample sequenced in a study of Graves' ophthalmopathy and Graves' hyperthyroidism. Amplification of TCR beta CDR3 regions used RNA transcripts. First-round RT-PCR employed HTBI primers, with a second-round multiplex PCR after it. TCRdb analysed the multiplex PCR reads with MiXCR anew, one entry per CDR3 protein. The repertoire holds around 600,000 distinct CDR3 sequences, with about 38% as singletons. Sample: peripheral blood. These receptor sequences come from an adult man with Graves' ophthalmopathy.

The V call is TRBV19, the J call TRBJ1-5, with 10 bases aligning to TRBD1. V trimming: 4 bases; J trimming: 0 bases; junction bases outside the gene matches: 12. Germline V CDR1 and CDR2: LNHDA, SQIVND (reference sequence). The CDR3 spans 19 residues. In DNA, the CDR3 is TGTGCCAGTAGTACCGGACAGGGGGGGGTTGTGGGTAGCAATCAGCCCCAGCATTTT. Encoded protein: CASSTGQGGVVGSNQPQHF.

The chain is built from TRBV11-3 and TRBJ2-2; TRBD1 agrees at 9 bases. Germline loops: CDR1 SGHNT, CDR2 YENEEA. The trim removed 2 bases at V and 4 bases at J, leaving 8 bases unmatched. The length of the CDR3 is 17 residues. CDR3 DNA sequence: TGTGCCAGCAGCTTATTCCTACAGGGGGCCGGCACCGGGGAGCTGTTTTTT. It translates to CASSLFLQGAGTGELFF.

V gene TRBV11-2 combines with J gene TRBJ1-3; D is unresolved. The V gene's germline CDR1 is SGHAT and CDR2 FQNNGV. This CDR3 has 14 residues. V was trimmed by 5 bases and J by 0 bases, leaving 8 bases between them. The CDR3 protein is CASSPGLSGNTIYF. In DNA, the CDR3 is TGTGCCAGCAGCCCAGGTCTCTCTGGAAACACCATATATTTT.

This clonotype was counted many times. V and J are TRBV7-9 and TRBJ1-1, with D uncertain. Trimming pared 2 bases from V and 6 bases from J, leaving 16 bases between. The germline V gene has CDR1 SEHNR and CDR2 FQNEAQ (reference sequence). The CDR3 is 15 residues long. The CDR3 sequence is CASSLKQAPGSEAFF. DNA for the CDR3: TGTGCCAGCAGCTTAAAGCAGGCCCCGGGGTCTGAAGCTTTCTTT.

Comments on this clonotype: This is likely a read error, given that the CDR3 carries no conserved phenylalanine or tryptophan at its end. V usage is TRBV19 and J usage is TRBJ2-5; D remains ambiguous. The germline V gene has CDR1 LNHDA and CDR2 SQIVND (reference sequence). Trimming took 9 bases from V and 7 from J, leaving 12 bases between them. There are 11 residues in the CDR3. The CDR3 spells CASSFSGTQYL. CDR3 in DNA: TGTGCCAGCAGTTTCAGTGGGACCCAGTACCTC.

The genes are TRBV29-1 and TRBJ2-5; D might be TRBD2 (6 bases). Trimming pared 2 bases from V and 0 bases from J, leaving 13 bases between. Germline-derived CDR1 and CDR2 are SQVTM and ANQGSEA. The CDR3 runs 15 residues. The CDR3 region is CSVERGLSYQETQYF. Here the CDR3 DNA reads TGCAGCGTTGAAAGGGGACTCTCGTACCAAGAGACCCAGTACTTC.

This clonotype occurred a few times. The chain is built from TRBV12-3 or TRBV12-4 and TRBJ2-2; D unclear. V was cut by 3 bases and J by 8 bases, with 16 bases left in between. CDR3 length: 15 residues. CDR3 sequence reads: CASSLRTPIAGELFF. The DNA for the CDR3 is TGTGCCAGCAGTTTGAGGACGCCAATAGCTGGGGAGCTGTTTTTT.

In the case of this clonotype: A much larger clone is a single base away; this may be a read error. The rearrangement uses TRBV5-6 and TRBJ1-1; no reliable D call. This CDR3 spans 16 amino acids. V dropped 1 base and J dropped 1 base, with 14 bases sitting between them. Germline V gene sequence: CDR1 SGHDT, CDR2 YYEEEE. CDR3 DNA: TGTGCCAGCAGCTTGAGGGTACAGCGCGGGAACACTGAAGCTTTCTTT. This codes for CASSLRVQRGNTEAFF.

A note on this clonotype: A much larger clone differs by one base, so this may be a read error. This rearrangement joins TRBV3-1 to TRBJ2-5; the D is unclear. CDR3 length: 15 residues. CDR1 is LGHDT, CDR2 YNNKEL, per germline (reference sequence). This chain's CDR3 is CACSQDVAGQETQYF. CDR3 nucleotides: TGTGCCTGCAGCCAAGATGTGGCAGGTCAAGAGACCCAGTACTTC.

This clonotype was seen many times. CDR3 sequence reads: CASSQQAVTSGYTF. For the CDR3, the DNA is TGTGCCAGCAGCCAACAGGCGGTCACTAGTGGCTACACCTTC. The chain has TRBV6-5 and TRBJ1-2; maybe TRBD1 (5 bases). The CDR3 totals 14 residues. Trimming pared 6 bases from V and 7 bases from J, leaving 18 bases between. Germline CDR1 and CDR2: MNHEY and SVGAGI.

This clonotype was seen a few times. The rearrangement uses TRBV6-5 and TRBJ2-5; 7 positions match TRBD2. V shed 5 bases, J shed 2 bases, and the junction held 2 bases outside the gene matches. CDR3 length equals 13 residues. Germline loops: CDR1 MNHEY, CDR2 SVGAGI. Written as DNA, the CDR3 is TGTGCCAGCAGTGGACTAGATCAAGAGACCCAGTACTTC. This gives the protein CASSGLDQETQYF.

The rearrangement uses TRBV19 and TRBJ2-5; 12 bases match TRBD2. The ends lost 5 bases at V and 5 bases at J; junction bases unmatched: 9. The germline CDR1 and CDR2 sequences are LNHDA and SQIVND (reference sequence). The CDR3 is made up of 16 amino acids. The CDR3 DNA reads as TGTGCCAGTAGTTCGCGGACTAGCGGGGCGGTGGAGACCCAGTACTTC. Translating gives CASSSRTSGAVETQYF.

The genes are TRBV10-3 and TRBJ1-3; TRBD1 might be the D (5 bases). The CDR3 runs 14 residues. Trimming pared 5 bases from V and 4 bases from J, leaving 12 bases between. Germline assignment: CDR1 ENHRY and CDR2 SYGVKD. The CDR3 loop is CAISSQGAGNTIYF. CDR3 DNA: TGTGCCATCAGTTCCCAGGGCGCCGGAAACACCATATATTTT.

The chain links TRBV29-1 to TRBJ1-5; 8 nucleotides match TRBD1. Germline CDR1 and CDR2: SQVTM and ANQGSEA. The CDR3 length is 10 residues. V lost 7 bases and J lost 15; bases outside the gene matches: 8. The CDR3 sequence is CSAEGTGLHF. CDR3 DNA: TGCAGCGCTGAGGGGACAGGATTGCATTTT.

This clonotype was recorded many times. DNA of the CDR3: TGTGCCAGCAGCCGACAGACACAGGGGCCGAACACTGAAGCTTTCTTT. Translation: CASSRQTQGPNTEAFF. The chain uses TRBV14 and TRBJ1-1; 7 bases align to TRBD1. The CDR3 has 16 residues. CDR1 and CDR2 from the germline V gene are SGHDN and FVKESK. The J segment lost 1 base and the V segment lost 4 bases, leaving 9 bases of the junction unmatched.

J is TRBJ2-5 and V is TRBV2; TRBD1 matches 7 bases. The junction had 7 bases not matched to a gene; V was cut back by 11 bases and J by 1 base. The CDR3 is 13 residues long. Looked up from germline, CDR1 is SNHLY and CDR2 is FYNNEI. DNA of the CDR3: TGTGCCTCACACAGGGGAATCCAAGAGACCCAGTACTTC. It specifies CASHRGIQETQYF.

A single count supports this clonotype. An end of the junction differs from the germline gene, which may be a read error. CDR3 nucleotides: TGTGCCAGCACCCTGGGTGGGACTAGCGGGATTCCCTCCTACGAGCGGTACTTC. It yields the protein CASTLGGTSGIPSYERYF. This chain connects TRBV12-3 or TRBV12-4 to TRBJ2-7, with TRBD2 matching over 13 bases. The CDR3 covers 18 residues.

This clonotype occurred once. Being one base from a much bigger clone, this may be a read error. This rearrangement joins TRBV12-3 or TRBV12-4 to TRBJ1-1, with 7 bases that match TRBD1. With V trimmed by 5 bases and J by 4 bases, 7 bases remained unmatched. This CDR3 contains 14 residues. CDR3 amino acids: CASSLTDRPTEAFF. The CDR3 DNA is TGTGCCAGCAGTCTAACGGACAGGCCCACTGAAGCTTTCTTT.